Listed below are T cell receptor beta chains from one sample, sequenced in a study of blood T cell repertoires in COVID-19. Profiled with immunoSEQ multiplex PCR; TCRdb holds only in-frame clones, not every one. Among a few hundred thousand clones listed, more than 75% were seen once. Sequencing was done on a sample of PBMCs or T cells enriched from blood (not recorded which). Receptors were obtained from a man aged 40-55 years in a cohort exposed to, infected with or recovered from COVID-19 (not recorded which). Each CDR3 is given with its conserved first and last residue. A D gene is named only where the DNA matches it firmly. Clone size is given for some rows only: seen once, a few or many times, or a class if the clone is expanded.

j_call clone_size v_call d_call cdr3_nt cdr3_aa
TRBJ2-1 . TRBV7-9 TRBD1 TGTGCCAGCAGCCCGTTAGGGGGACAGGGTACCCATGAGCAGTTCTTC CASSPLGGQGTHEQFF
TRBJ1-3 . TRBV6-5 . TGTGCCAGCAGTAACTACGGGGTCGGCTCTGGAAACACCATATATTTT CASSNYGVGSGNTIYF
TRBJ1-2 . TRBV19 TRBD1 TGTGCCAGTAGTATTGGGACAGGATGGGACTATGGCTACACCTTC CASSIGTGWDYGYTF
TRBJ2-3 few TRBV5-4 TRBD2 TGTGCCAGCAGCCCGCGGGGGAGAGGGGATACGCAGTATTTT CASSPRGRGDTQYF
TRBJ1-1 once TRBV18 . TGTGCCAGCTCACCCAGTACAGGGTTCACGAGCACTGAAGCTTTCTTT CASSPSTGFTSTEAFF
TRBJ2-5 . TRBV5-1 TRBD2 TGCGCCAGCCCCCCGAAAGGTAGCGGGAGAGGGGGGCAAGAGACCCAGTACTTC CASPPKGSGRGGQETQYF
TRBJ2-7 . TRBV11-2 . TGTGCCAGCAGCTTAGATCAAGCGCCTGCCTACGAGCAGTACTTC CASSLDQAPAYEQYF
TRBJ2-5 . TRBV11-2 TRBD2 TGTGCCAGCAGCTTTACTAGCGGGATAACAGAGACCCAGTACTTC CASSFTSGITETQYF
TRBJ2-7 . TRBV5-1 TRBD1 TGCGCCAGCAGCTCCTCGGGACAGGCGACCTACGAGCAGTACTTC CASSSSGQATYEQYF
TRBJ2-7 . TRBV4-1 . TGCGCCAGCAGCCCTAATCGGGGGTCCTACGAGCAGTACTTC CASSPNRGSYEQYF
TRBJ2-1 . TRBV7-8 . TGTGCCAGCAGCCTCGGGCCTAGCGAAGTTAGGCATGAGCAGTTCTTC CASSLGPSEVRHEQFF
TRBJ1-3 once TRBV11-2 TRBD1 TGTGCCAGCAGCTTCAAGACAGGGGGTTATGGAAACACCATATATTTT CASSFKTGGYGNTIYF
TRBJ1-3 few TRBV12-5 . TGTGCTAGTGGTTCGACCGGGACTTCTGGAAACACCATATATTTT CASGSTGTSGNTIYF
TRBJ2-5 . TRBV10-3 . TGTGCCATCAGTGAGTCTACAGGACAAGAGACCCAGTACTTC CAISESTGQETQYF
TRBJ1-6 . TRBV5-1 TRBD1 TGCGCCAGCAGCTTGGGCCGGGACAGGGTGCGCAATTCACCCCTCCACTTT CASSLGRDRVRNSPLHF
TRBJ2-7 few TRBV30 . TGTGCCTGGAGTTCAACCTACGAGCAGTACTTC CAWSSTYEQYF
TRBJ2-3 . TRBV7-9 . TGTGCCAGCAGCTTAGTAGCGGCCACAGATACGCAGTATTTT CASSLVAATDTQYF
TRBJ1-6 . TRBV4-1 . TGCGCCAGCAGCCAAGACAGGGATCGGTCCTATAATTCACCCCTCCACTTT CASSQDRDRSYNSPLHF
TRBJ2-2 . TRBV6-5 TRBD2 TGTGCCAGCGGAAGACTAGCGGGACTCACCGGGGAGCTGTTTTTT CASGRLAGLTGELFF
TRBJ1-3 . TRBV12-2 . TGTGCAAGTCGCCGACTTCGTCGGGGACAGGAGAACTCTGGAAACACCATATATTTT CASRRLRRGQENSGNTIYF
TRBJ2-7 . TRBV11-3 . TGTGCCAGCAGCCAAAGGGACTCGATGAGCTCCTACGAGCAGTACTTC CASSQRDSMSSYEQYF
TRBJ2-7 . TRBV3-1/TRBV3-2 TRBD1 TGTGCCAGCAGCCAAGGATTGGGACAGGATCTTATGATCACCTACGAGCAGTACTTC CASSQGLGQDLMITYEQYF
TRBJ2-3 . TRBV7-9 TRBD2 TGTGCCAGCAGCTTGCAAGGGGACTACACAGATACGCAGTATTTT CASSLQGDYTDTQYF
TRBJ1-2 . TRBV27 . TGTGCCAGCAGTCCAGGACAGAATCCTAACTATGGCTACACCTTC CASSPGQNPNYGYTF
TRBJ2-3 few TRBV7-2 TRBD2 TGTGCCAGCAGCTCGGGACTAGCGGGATACCTCACGAGCACAGATACGCAGTATTTT CASSSGLAGYLTSTDTQYF
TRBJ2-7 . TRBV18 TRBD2 TGTGCCAGCTCACCAGGTCGCGGGAGTATGTACGAGCAGTACTTC CASSPGRGSMYEQYF
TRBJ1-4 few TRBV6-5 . TGTGCCAGCAGTCCTGACGGGTTTAATGAAAAACTGTTTTTT CASSPDGFNEKLFF
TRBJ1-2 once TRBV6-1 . TGTGCCAGCAGTGAAGCTTTGAGGGAACTCGGCTATGGCTACACCTTC CASSEALRELGYGYTF
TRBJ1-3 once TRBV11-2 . TGTGCCAGCAGCTTATTTTGGGCCTCTGGAAACACCATATATTTT CASSLFWASGNTIYF
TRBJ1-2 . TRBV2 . TGTGCCAGCAGTCTACAGGGTGGGTTGAGCTATGGCTACACCTTC CASSLQGGLSYGYTF
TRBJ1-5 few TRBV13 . TGTGCCAGCAGCTTACAGTCCAATCAGCCCCAGCATTTT CASSLQSNQPQHF
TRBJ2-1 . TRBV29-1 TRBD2 TGCAGCGTTGAGGCTAGCGGGAGTAATGAGCAGTTCTTC CSVEASGSNEQFF
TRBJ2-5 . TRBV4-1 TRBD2 TGCGCCAGCAGCCGGGGAATTAGGCGGGAGCGAGAAGAGACCCAGTACTTC CASSRGIRREREETQYF
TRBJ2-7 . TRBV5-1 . TGCGCCAGCAGCTTGGAGGACAGCTCCTACGAGCAGTACTTC CASSLEDSSYEQYF
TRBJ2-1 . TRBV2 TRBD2 TGTGCCAGCAGCCGACTAGCGGGAGACCCCAATGAGCAGTTCTTC CASSRLAGDPNEQFF
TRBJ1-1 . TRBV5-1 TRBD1 TGCGCCAGCAGCTTGGGGACAGGGATAATTTCTGAAGCTTTCTTT CASSLGTGIISEAFF
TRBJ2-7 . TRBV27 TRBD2 TGTGCCAGCAGTATTAGCGGGAGCTCCTACGAGCAGTACTTC CASSISGSSYEQYF
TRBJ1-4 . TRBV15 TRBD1 TGTGCCACCAGCAGTCCCGACAGGGGGCTTGAAAAACTGTTTTTT CATSSPDRGLEKLFF
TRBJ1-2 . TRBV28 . TGTGCCAGCAGTTTAAGGGGTTATGGCTACACCTTC CASSLRGYGYTF
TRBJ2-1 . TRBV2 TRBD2 TGTGCCAGCAGGGGAAGCGGGAGTGGGCATGAGCAGTTCTTC CASRGSGSGHEQFF
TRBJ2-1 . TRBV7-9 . TGTGCCAGCAGCCAAGGACGAGGGAACAATGAGCAGTTCTTC CASSQGRGNNEQFF
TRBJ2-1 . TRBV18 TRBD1 TGTGCCAGCTCACCGGACAGGAACAATGAGCAGTTCTTC CASSPDRNNEQFF
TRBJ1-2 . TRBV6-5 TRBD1 TGTGCCAGCAGTTACACCCCCACAGGGGGCTCTGGCTACACCTTC CASSYTPTGGSGYTF
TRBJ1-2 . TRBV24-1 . TGTGCCACCAGTAGCGGTACCCAAAGTTATGGCTACACCTTC CATSSGTQSYGYTF
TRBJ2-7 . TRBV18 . TGTGCCAGCTCTCTCGGGTATTCCTACGAGCAGTACTTC CASSLGYSYEQYF
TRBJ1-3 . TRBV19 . TGTGCCAGTATGGTAGCCTCTGGAAACACCATATATTTT CASMVASGNTIYF
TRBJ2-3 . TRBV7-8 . TGTGCCAGCAGCCCTTCCACAGATACGCAGTATTTT CASSPSTDTQYF
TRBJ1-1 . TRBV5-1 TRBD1 TGCGCCAGCAGCTCGCAGGGGGGGAACACTGAAGCTTTCTTT CASSSQGGNTEAFF
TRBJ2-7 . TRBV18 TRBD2 TGTGCCAGCTCACCTGGGACTAGCAGGTACGAGCAGTACTTC CASSPGTSRYEQYF
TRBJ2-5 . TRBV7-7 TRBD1 TGTGCCAGCAGCTTAGGGGGACAGGTGCAAGAGACCCAGTACTTC CASSLGGQVQETQYF
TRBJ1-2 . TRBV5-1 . TGCGCCAGCAGCTTCGCCCCCCAAGGACAGACGAATGGCTACACCTTC CASSFAPQGQTNGYTF
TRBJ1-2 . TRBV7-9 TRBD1 TGTGCCAGCAGCAGACAGGGGCGCGACTATGGCTACACCTTC CASSRQGRDYGYTF
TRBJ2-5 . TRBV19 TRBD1 TGTGCCAGTACCCTGACAGGGGGGGGAGAGACCCAGTACTTC CASTLTGGGETQYF